This T cell receptor (beta chain) stems from a study of cytomegalovirus exposure and HLA in healthy donors. As for the study in general: The roughly 110 validation repertoires were reported in a later analysis to have been generated on the same platform as the approximately 700 first-cohort repertoires.

Libraries were prepared by immunoSEQ multiplex PCR; TCRdb keeps only in-frame clonotypes and omits some of them. The sample holds about 240,000 clones, approximately 83% seen once. Details on this clone: Its antigen is currently unknown.

General study points: Reports showed the classifier diagnosing cytomegalovirus status with high specificity and sensitivity. As confirmed in vitro, three CMV-associated chains were specific for CMV antigens. TCR sequences were mostly rare, though some public TCRs occurred in many donors.

The sequence was collected from a woman in her 30s in good health and CMV-seropositive. The sample comprised PBMCs.

The CDR3 DNA reads as TGCGCCAGCAGCTTGGCTACAGGGATCGCTGAAGCTTTCTTT. Its protein product is CASSLATGIAEAFF. The J gene is TRBJ1-1, the V gene TRBV5-1, with D tentatively TRBD1 (6 bases). There are 14 residues in the CDR3. V shed 0 bases and J shed 6 bases, with 12 bases lying between them. Germline lookup yields CDR1 SGHRS and CDR2 YFSETQ.